This is a list of T cell receptor beta chains from one sample in a study of CD39 and CD103 CD8 tumor-infiltrating T cells. The protocol was immunoSEQ multiplex PCR, while the TCRdb copy is restricted to in-frame clones and leaves out a portion. The sample holds roughly 15,000 clones; about 89% are singletons and the top ten take around 4%. The sample consisted of CD8+ T cells sorted from blood. The receptors were sampled from a human donor with head and neck squamous cell carcinoma. CDR3s include the opening cysteine and the closing phenylalanine or tryptophan. A D gene is named only where the DNA matches it firmly. A row's size may be missing; if present it is once, few, many or a size class.

d_gene	v_gene	j_gene	abundance	CDR3nt	CDR3aa
-	TRBV2	TRBJ1-2	-	TGTGCCAGCAGTGAGGTCAGGGACGGACCCCTTGCCTATGGCTACACCTTC	CASSEVRDGPLAYGYTF
-	TRBV5-1	TRBJ2-2	-	TGCGCCAGCAGCTTGGGACCCCCCGGGGAGCTGTTTTTT	CASSLGPPGELFF
-	TRBV5-6	TRBJ2-3	-	TGTGCCAGCAGCTACCGGGAGAGCACAGATACGCAGTATTTT	CASSYRESTDTQYF
TRBD1	TRBV4-1	TRBJ1-1	once	TGCGCCAGCAGCCAAATCCGGGACAGTGAAGCTTTCTTT	CASSQIRDSEAFF
-	TRBV7-9	TRBJ2-5	-	TGTGCCAGCAGCTTCGGATCGCAAGAGACCCAGTACTTC	CASSFGSQETQYF
-	TRBV29-1	TRBJ2-7	-	TGCAGCGTTGATCTTGGGGTAGAATACGAGCAGTACTTC	CSVDLGVEYEQYF
-	TRBV27	TRBJ1-4	-	TGTGCCAGCAGTTTAAGCGGGGGTTTAACTAATGAAAAACTGTTTTTT	CASSLSGGLTNEKLFF
-	TRBV9	TRBJ1-6	-	TGTGCCAGCAGCGAAGAGTCGGGCTCACCCCTCCACTTT	CASSEESGSPLHF
TRBD1	TRBV7-9	TRBJ1-2	-	TGTGCCAGCAGCTTGACAGGGACGAACTATGGCTACACCTTC	CASSLTGTNYGYTF
-	TRBV2	TRBJ2-3	-	TGTGCCAGCAGTGAAAGTTCCGGGTTGGGGTCAGATACGCAGTATTTT	CASSESSGLGSDTQYF
TRBD1	TRBV13	TRBJ2-5	-	TGTGCCAGCAGCTTGGCAGGGGGAGAGACCCAGTACTTC	CASSLAGGETQYF
-	TRBV6-1	TRBJ1-1	-	TGTGCCAGCAGTGGGATCCGGGTTATGAACACTGAAGCTTTCTTT	CASSGIRVMNTEAFF
TRBD2	TRBV6-1	TRBJ2-7	-	TGTGCCAGCAGTGAGGAACCGGGACTACAGTACGAGCAGTACTTC	CASSEEPGLQYEQYF
-	TRBV6-1	TRBJ2-7	-	TGTGCCAGCAGTGCGACAGCCATCTACGAGCAGTACTTC	CASSATAIYEQYF